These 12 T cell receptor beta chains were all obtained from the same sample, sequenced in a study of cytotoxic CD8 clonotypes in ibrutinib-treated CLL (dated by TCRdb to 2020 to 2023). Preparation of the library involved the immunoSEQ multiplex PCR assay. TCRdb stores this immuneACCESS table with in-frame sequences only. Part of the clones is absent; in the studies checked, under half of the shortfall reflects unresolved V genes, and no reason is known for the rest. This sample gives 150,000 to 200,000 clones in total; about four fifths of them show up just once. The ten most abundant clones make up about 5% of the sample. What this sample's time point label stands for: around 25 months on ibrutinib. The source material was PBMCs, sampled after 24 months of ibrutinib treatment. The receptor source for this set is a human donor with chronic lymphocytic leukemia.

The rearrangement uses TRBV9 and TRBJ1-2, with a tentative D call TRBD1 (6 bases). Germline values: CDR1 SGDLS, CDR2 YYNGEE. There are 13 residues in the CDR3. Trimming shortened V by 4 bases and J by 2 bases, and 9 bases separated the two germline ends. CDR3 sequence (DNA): TGTGCCAGCAGCTCAGGGGTGAACTATGGCTACACCTTC. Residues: CASSSGVNYGYTF.

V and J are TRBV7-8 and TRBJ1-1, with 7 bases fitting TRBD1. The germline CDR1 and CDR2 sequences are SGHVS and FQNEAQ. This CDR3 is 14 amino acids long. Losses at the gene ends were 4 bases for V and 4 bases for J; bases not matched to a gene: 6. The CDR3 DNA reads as TGTGCCAGCAGCTCGCGAGAGGGGGCCACTGAAGCTTTCTTT. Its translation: CASSSREGATEAFF.

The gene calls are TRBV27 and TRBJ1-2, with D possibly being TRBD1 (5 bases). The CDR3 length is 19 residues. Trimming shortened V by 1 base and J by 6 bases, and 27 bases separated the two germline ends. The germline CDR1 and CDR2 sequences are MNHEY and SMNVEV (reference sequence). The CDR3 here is CASSLLGTKPAIGVHGYTF. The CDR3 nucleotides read TGTGCCAGCAGTTTATTAGGGACGAAACCTGCCATAGGGGTCCATGGCTACACCTTC.

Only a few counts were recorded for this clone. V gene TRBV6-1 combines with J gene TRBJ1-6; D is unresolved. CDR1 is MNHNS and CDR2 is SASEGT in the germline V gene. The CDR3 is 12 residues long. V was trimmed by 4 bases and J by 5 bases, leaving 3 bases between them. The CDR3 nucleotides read TGTGCCAGCAGTGTACATAATTCACCCCTCCACTTT. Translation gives CASSVHNSPLHF.

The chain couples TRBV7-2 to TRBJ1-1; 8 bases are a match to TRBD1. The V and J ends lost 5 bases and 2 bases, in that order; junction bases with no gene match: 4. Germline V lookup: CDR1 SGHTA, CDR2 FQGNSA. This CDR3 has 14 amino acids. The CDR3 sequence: CASSKDRENTEAFF. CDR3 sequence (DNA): TGTGCCAGCAGCAAGGACAGGGAAAACACTGAAGCTTTCTTT.

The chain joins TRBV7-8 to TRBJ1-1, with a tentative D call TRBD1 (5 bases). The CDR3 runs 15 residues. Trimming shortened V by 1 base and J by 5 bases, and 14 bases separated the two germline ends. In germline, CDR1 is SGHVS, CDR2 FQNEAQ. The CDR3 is CASSLGATGGTEAFF. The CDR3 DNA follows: TGTGCCAGCAGCTTAGGGGCCACCGGGGGGACTGAAGCTTTCTTT.

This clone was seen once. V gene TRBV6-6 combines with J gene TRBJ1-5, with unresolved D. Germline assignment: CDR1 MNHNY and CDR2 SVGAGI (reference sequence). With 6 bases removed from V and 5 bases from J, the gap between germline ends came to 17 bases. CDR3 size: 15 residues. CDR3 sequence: CASSSRAPSDQPQHF. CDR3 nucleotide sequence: TGTGCCAGCAGCTCCCGGGCCCCAAGCGATCAGCCCCAGCATTTT.

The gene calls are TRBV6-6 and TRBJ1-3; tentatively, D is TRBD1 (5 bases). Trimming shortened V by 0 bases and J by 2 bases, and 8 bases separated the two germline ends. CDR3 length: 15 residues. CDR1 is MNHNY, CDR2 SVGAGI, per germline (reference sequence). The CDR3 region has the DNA TGTGCCAGCAGTTACTCGACAGAGACTGGAAACACCATATATTTT. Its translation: CASSYSTETGNTIYF.

The CDR3 is CTSSQEVRSNHGNTIYF. The CDR3 DNA reads as TGCACCAGCAGCCAAGAGGTCAGGTCCAACCACGGAAACACCATATATTTT. V usage is TRBV1 and J usage is TRBJ1-3; TRBD1, the table's D call, lacks a check against the DNA. TRBV1 is annotated as a pseudogene. The CDR3 consists of 17 residues.

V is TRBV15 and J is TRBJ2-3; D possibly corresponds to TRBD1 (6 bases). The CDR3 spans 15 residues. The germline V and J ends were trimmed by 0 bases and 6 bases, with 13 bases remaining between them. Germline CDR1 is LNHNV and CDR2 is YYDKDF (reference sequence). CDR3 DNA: TGTGCCACCAGCAGAGATAGCAGGGGCAGGGATACGCAGTATTTT. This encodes CATSRDSRGRDTQYF.

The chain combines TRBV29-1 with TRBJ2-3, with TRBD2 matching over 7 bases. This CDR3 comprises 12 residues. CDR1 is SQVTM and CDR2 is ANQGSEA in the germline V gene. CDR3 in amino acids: CGLAESTDTQYF. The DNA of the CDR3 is TGCGGGCTAGCGGAAAGCACAGATACGCAGTATTTT.

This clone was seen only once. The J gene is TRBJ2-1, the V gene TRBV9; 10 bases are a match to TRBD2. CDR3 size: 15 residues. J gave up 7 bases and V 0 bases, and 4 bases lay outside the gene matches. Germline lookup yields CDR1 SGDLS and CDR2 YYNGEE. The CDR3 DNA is TGTGCCAGCAGCGTAGGGCTAGCGGGAGTGAATGAGCAGTTCTTC. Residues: CASSVGLAGVNEQFF.